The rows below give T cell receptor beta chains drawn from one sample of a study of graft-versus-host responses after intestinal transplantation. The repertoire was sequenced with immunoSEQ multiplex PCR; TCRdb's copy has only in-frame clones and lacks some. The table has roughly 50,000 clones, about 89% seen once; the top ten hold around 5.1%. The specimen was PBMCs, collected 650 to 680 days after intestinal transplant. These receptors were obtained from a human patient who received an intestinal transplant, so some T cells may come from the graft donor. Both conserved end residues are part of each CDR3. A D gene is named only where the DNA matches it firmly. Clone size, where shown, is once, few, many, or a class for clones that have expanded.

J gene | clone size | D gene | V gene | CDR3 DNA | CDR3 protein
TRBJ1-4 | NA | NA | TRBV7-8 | TGTGCCAGCAGCCCTTGGGAGACAACTAATGAAAAACTGTTTTTT | CASSPWETTNEKLFF
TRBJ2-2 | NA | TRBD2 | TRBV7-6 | TGTGCCAGCAGCTTAGGGGCTAGCGGTAACACCGGGGAGCTGTTTTTT | CASSLGASGNTGELFF
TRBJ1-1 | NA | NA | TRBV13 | TGTGCCAGCAGCTCCGATTTAGGGGTATTTAGGGGGGACACTGAAGCTTTCTTT | CASSSDLGVFRGDTEAFF
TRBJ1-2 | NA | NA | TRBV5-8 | TGTGCCAGCAGCCCCAGGCATGGCTACACCTTC | CASSPRHGYTF
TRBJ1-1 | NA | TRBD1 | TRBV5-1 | TGCGCCAGCAGCTGGGACAGGGGCGGCACTGAAGCTTTCTTT | CASSWDRGGTEAFF
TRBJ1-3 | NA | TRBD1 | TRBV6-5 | TGTGCCAGCAGTTACTCCGCGGGACAGGGGGCTAACACCATATATTTT | CASSYSAGQGANTIYF
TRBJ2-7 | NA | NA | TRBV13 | TGTGCCAGCAGCCCGCGTAAAGGGTGGTACTACGAGCAGTACTTC | CASSPRKGWYYEQYF
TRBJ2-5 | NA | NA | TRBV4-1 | TGCGCCAGCAGCCAAGATGGTCCCTTTCAAGAGACCCAGTACTTC | CASSQDGPFQETQYF
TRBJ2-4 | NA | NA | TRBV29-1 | TGCAGCGTTGCACTGCGTTTCAAAAACATTCAGTACTTC | CSVALRFKNIQYF
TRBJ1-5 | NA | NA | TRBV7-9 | TGTGCCAGCAGCTTAGCAGGGGAAACGCAGCCCCAGCATTTT | CASSLAGETQPQHF
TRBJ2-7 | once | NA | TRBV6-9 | TGTGCCAGCAGTTACTCGAGGTTGCACGAGCAGTACTTC | CASSYSRLHEQYF
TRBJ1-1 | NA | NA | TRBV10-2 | TGCGCCAGCAGTGACAGGGAAGGAAAAGCTTTCTTT | CASSDREGKAFF
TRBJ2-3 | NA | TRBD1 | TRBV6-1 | TGTGCCAGCAGTGAACAACAGGGGGCAACAGATACGCAGTATTTT | CASSEQQGATDTQYF
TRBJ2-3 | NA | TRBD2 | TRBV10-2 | TGCGCCAGCACTAGGTGGACCCTAGCGGGGAGCACAGATACGCAGTATTTT | CASTRWTLAGSTDTQYF
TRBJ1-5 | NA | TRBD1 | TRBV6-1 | TGTGCCAGCAGTAACCCGACAGGGTTCAATCAGCCCCAGCATTTT | CASSNPTGFNQPQHF
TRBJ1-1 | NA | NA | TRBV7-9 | TGTGCCAGCAGCTTAGCCAGGGTGAACACTGAAGCTTTCTTT | CASSLARVNTEAFF
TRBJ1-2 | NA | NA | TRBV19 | TGTGCCAGTAAGGAGGGCTATGGCTACACCTTC | CASKEGYGYTF
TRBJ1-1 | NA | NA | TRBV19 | TGTGCCAGTAGTGAGATCCACCCAGGCGGTGAAGCTTTCTTT | CASSEIHPGGEAFF
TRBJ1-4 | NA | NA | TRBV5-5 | TGTGCCAGCAGCTTGGGACTTAGTAGGGGTTCTCCGTCGATTGAAAAACTGTTTTTT | CASSLGLSRGSPSIEKLFF
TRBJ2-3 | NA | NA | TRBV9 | TGTGCCAGCAGCCCGCCGCAAATTACTAGTGACCCCACAGATACGCAGTATTTT | CASSPPQITSDPTDTQYF
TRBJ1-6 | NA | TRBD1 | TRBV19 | TGTGCCAGCCTACCAGGGACAGGGAGCAGCTATAATTCACCCCTCCACTTT | CASLPGTGSSYNSPLHF
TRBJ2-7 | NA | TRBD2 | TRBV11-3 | TGTGCCAGCAGCCTCGTCGGGGGGGCCCCCTCCTACGAGCAGTACTTC | CASSLVGGAPSYEQYF
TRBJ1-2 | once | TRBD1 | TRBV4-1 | TGCGCCAGCAGCCAAGATTGGACAGGGTACTATGGCTACACCTTC | CASSQDWTGYYGYTF
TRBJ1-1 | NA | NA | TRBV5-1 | TGCGCCAGGGAAGCAGGGAGTGAAGCTTTCTTT | CAREAGSEAFF
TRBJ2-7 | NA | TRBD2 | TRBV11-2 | TGTGCCAGCAGCCCCCTAGCGGGGAGGGGATACGAGCAGTACTTC | CASSPLAGRGYEQYF
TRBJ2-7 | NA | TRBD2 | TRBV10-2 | TGCGCCAGCAGGACTAGCGGGGCTACGGAGCAGTACTTC | CASRTSGATEQYF
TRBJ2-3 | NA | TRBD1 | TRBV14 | TGTGCCAGCAGCCAGCGACAGGGGATCACAGATACGCAGTATTTT | CASSQRQGITDTQYF
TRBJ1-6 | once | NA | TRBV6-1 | TGTGCCAGCAGTGACTCATACTCACCCCTCCACTTT | CASSDSYSPLHF
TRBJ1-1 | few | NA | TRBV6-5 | TGTGCCAGCAGTTACTCCGGGTGGGCTGAAGCTTTCTTT | CASSYSGWAEAFF
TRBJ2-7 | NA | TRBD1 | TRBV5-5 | TGTGCCAGCAGCTTTGGTTTGACAGGGCCCTACGAGCAGTACTTC | CASSFGLTGPYEQYF
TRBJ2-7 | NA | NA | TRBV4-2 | TGTGCCAGCAGCCAAGACGGTAGCTACGAGCAGTACTTC | CASSQDGSYEQYF
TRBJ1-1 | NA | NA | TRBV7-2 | TGTGCCAGCAGCTTTTGGGGCACTGAAGCTTTCTTT | CASSFWGTEAFF
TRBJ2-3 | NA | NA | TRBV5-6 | TGTGCCAGCAGCTTGGGTTTCGGGGTTATTACAGATACGCAGTATTTT | CASSLGFGVITDTQYF
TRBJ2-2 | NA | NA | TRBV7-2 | TGTGCCAGCAGCTTAGCCTCAGGCACCGGGGAGCTGTTTTTT | CASSLASGTGELFF
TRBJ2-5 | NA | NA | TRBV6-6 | TGTGCCAGCAGGAAAGCAGTCGCCGTAGGGACCCAGTACTTC | CASRKAVAVGTQYF
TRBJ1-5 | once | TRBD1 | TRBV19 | TGTGCCAGTAACGCCCCCGGGACAGGGGGTAGTCAGCCCCAGCATTTT | CASNAPGTGGSQPQHF
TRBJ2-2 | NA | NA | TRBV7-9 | TGTGCCAGCGGAGACACCGGGGAGCTGTTTTTT | CASGDTGELFF
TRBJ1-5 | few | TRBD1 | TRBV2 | TGTGCCAGCAAGGGCGGACAGGGGCCTCAGCCCCAGCATTTT | CASKGGQGPQPQHF